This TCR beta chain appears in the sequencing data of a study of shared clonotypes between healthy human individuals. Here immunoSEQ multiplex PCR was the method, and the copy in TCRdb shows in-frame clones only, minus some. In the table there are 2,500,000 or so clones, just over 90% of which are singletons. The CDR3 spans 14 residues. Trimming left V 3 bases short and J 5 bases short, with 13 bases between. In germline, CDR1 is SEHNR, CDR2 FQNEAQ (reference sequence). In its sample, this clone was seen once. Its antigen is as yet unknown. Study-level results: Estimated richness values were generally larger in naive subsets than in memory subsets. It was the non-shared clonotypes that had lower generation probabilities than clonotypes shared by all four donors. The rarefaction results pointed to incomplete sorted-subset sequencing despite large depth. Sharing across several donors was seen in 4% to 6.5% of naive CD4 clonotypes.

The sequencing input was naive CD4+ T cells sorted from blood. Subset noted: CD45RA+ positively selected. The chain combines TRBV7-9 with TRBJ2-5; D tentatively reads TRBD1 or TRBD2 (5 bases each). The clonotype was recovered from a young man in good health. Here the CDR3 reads CASSFLGAGETQYF. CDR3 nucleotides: TGTGCCAGCAGCTTTCTCGGGGCAGGGGAGACCCAGTACTTC.